These 20 T cell receptor beta chains came from one sample sequenced in a study of Graves' ophthalmopathy and Graves' hyperthyroidism. RNA transcripts were the template, and TCR beta CDR3 regions were amplified from them. Second-round multiplex PCR followed a first-round RT-PCR using HTBI primers. TCRdb itself ran the multiplex PCR reads through MiXCR, one entry per CDR3 protein. Of hundreds of thousands of distinct CDR3 sequences listed, 22% are singletons. The sequenced sample consisted of peripheral blood. Source of these receptors: a woman aged 18-29 years with stable Graves' hyperthyroidism. Some clones in this sample may be carry-over from other donors' samples.

This clonotype was seen a handful of times. Compared with germline, one end of the junction differs, possibly owing to a read error. The chain is built from TRBV19 and TRBJ2-1, with 14 positions matching TRBD2. This CDR3 has 15 amino acids. CDR1 is LNHDA and CDR2 is SQIVND in the germline V gene (reference sequence). The CDR3 DNA follows: TGTGCCAGTATAGGACTAGCGGGAGGACGAAATGAGAAGTTCTTC. Translating gives CASIGLAGGRNEKFF. Using reference TRBV19 and TRBJ2-1 for the parts outside the CDR3, the full variable domain is DGGITQSPKYLFRKEGQNVTLSCEQNLNHDAMYWYRQDPGQGLRLIYYSQIVNDFQKGDIAEGYSVSREKKESFPLTVTSAQKNPTAFYLCASIGLAGGRNEKFFGPGTRLTVL.

In its sample, this clonotype was seen many times. The CDR3 here is CSASRGAANYGYTF. In nucleotides, the CDR3 is TGCAGTGCCAGCCGGGGGGCCGCTAACTATGGCTACACCTTC. The chain joins TRBV20-1 to TRBJ1-2; a weak D match, TRBD1 (6 bases). The germline CDR1 and CDR2 sequences are DFQATT and SNEGSKA (reference sequence). V lost 6 bases, J lost 0 bases, and 14 bases lay in between. This CDR3 comprises 14 residues.

This clonotype was counted between two and nine times. The gene calls are TRBV12-3 or TRBV12-4 and TRBJ2-5; TRBD2 matches 10 bases. This CDR3 region has 17 residues. Trimming cost V 5 bases and J 1 base; bases outside gene matches: 10. The CDR3 DNA sequence: TGTGCCAGCAGTCCCTTAGCGGGGGGAACCCTCCAAGAGACCCAGTACTTC. The encoded protein is CASSPLAGGTLQETQYF.

The rearrangement links TRBV4-1 to TRBJ1-5, with a tentative D call TRBD1 (5 bases). This CDR3 has 16 residues. Germline lookup yields CDR1 MGHRA and CDR2 YSYEKL. V was shortened by 3 bases and J by 4 bases, with 16 bases between the two germline ends. CDR3 sequence: CASSQAGSWGNQPQHF. In DNA, the CDR3 is TGCGCCAGCAGCCAGGCAGGGTCGTGGGGGAATCAGCCCCAGCATTTT.

This clonotype was recorded a few times. The rearrangement links TRBV27 to TRBJ1-1; D is uncertain. With 1 base removed from V and 0 bases from J, the gap between germline ends came to 9 bases. The germline gives CDR1 MNHEY, CDR2 SMNVEV (reference sequence). The CDR3 consists of 15 residues. In DNA, the CDR3 is TGTGCCAGCAGTTTATATCCAGGATTGAACACTGAAGCTTTCTTT. Amino acids: CASSLYPGLNTEAFF.

This clonotype was seen at least ten times. The chain employs TRBV2 and TRBJ1-1; the match to TRBD1 covers 8 bases. CDR3 length equals 14 residues. V shed 6 bases and J 4 bases; nucleotides not matched to a gene: 7. CDR1 SNHLY and CDR2 FYNNEI come from the germline V gene. CDR3 loop: CASRADRGGTEAFF. In DNA, the CDR3 is TGTGCCAGCAGAGCCGACAGGGGTGGCACTGAAGCTTTCTTT.

This clonotype showed up many times. J is TRBJ1-4 and V is TRBV15; D not resolved. CDR3 length: 15 residues. The V gene lost 2 bases and the J gene lost 0 bases, with 7 bases spanning the gap. CDR1 is LNHNV, CDR2 YYDKDF, per germline (reference sequence). The CDR3 protein is CATSRNTSTNEKLFF. The CDR3 nucleotides are TGTGCCACCAGCAGAAACACCTCAACTAATGAAAAACTGTTTTTT. The full variable domain, in which reference TRBV15 and TRBJ1-4 provide the parts outside the CDR3, is DAMVIQNPRYQVTQFGKPVTLSCSQTLNHNVMYWYQQKSSQAPKLLFHYYDKDFNNEADTPDNFQSRRPNTSFCFLDIRSPGLGDTAMYLCATSRNTSTNEKLFFGSGTQLSVL.

This clonotype was seen many times. The rearrangement links TRBV15 to TRBJ1-2; 7 nucleotides line up with TRBD1. CDR3 length: 14 residues. V trimming: 1 base; J trimming: 4 bases; junction bases outside the gene matches: 3. Germline CDR1 is LNHNV and CDR2 is YYDKDF (reference sequence). The CDR3 loop is CATSRAGTAYGYTF. CDR3 DNA: TGTGCCACCAGCAGAGCCGGGACAGCCTATGGCTACACCTTC.

This clonotype came up many times. The rearrangement links TRBV24-1 to TRBJ2-5; D ambiguous. CDR1 and CDR2 from the germline V gene are KGHDR and SFDVKD. The length of the CDR3 is 13 residues. Trimming cost V 5 bases and J 0 bases, with 6 bases left between them. Here the CDR3 reads CATSVGYQETQYF. CDR3 nucleotide sequence: TGTGCCACCAGTGTGGGGTACCAAGAGACCCAGTACTTC.

V usage is TRBV30 and J usage is TRBJ2-7; no clear D gene. From germline, CDR1 is GTSNPN and CDR2 SVGIG (reference sequence). CDR3 size: 13 residues. The V end was cut by 2 bases, the J end by 6 bases, with 14 bases between. This CDR3 reads CAWSRTPLAEQYF. CDR3 nucleotides: TGTGCCTGGAGTCGTACGCCCCTGGCCGAGCAGTACTTC.

This clonotype was found a few times. CDR3 region: CASYQTGFGNSPLHF. CDR3 bases: TGTGCCAGCTACCAAACAGGGTTCGGCAATTCACCCCTCCACTTT. The chain uses TRBV12-3 or TRBV12-4 and TRBJ1-6; D might be TRBD1 (6 bases). The CDR3 sequence is 15 residues long. Trimming left V 8 bases short and J 7 bases short, with 18 bases between.

The table lists this clonotype with many counts. V is TRBV24-1 and J is TRBJ2-5; a weak D match, TRBD2 (5 bases). V gave up 3 bases and J gave up 2 bases, with 9 bases separating them. CDR1 and CDR2 from the germline V gene are KGHDR and SFDVKD. There are 14 residues in the CDR3. In DNA, the CDR3 is TGTGCCACCAGTGATGTAACTAGACAAGAGACCCAGTACTTC. Protein sequence: CATSDVTRQETQYF.

The gene calls are TRBV30 and TRBJ2-5; D may be TRBD2 (6 bases). There are 14 residues in the CDR3. Germline-derived CDR1 and CDR2 are GTSNPN and SVGIG (reference sequence). V was pared by 5 bases and J by 0 bases, with 13 bases between. CDR3 sequence: CAWAHWGDQETQYF. Written as DNA, the CDR3 is TGTGCCTGGGCCCATTGGGGGGACCAAGAGACCCAGTACTTC.

This clonotype was observed at least ten times. This chain links TRBV6-5 with TRBJ2-7; D unresolved. Trimming pared 9 bases from V and 5 bases from J, leaving 14 bases between. CDR1 and CDR2 (germline): MNHEY, SVGAGI. The CDR3 has 12 residues. For the CDR3, the DNA is TGTGCCAGTTCGCTCCTCCCGGACGAGCAGTACTTC. Amino acid sequence: CASSLLPDEQYF.

The V gene is TRBV7-9, the J gene TRBJ1-2, with TRBD1 as a possible D gene (6 bases). V was pared by 1 base and J by 6 bases, with 15 bases between. This CDR3 comprises 15 residues. Germline V gene lookup returns CDR1 SEHNR and CDR2 FQNEAQ (reference sequence). The CDR3 protein is CASSLGGGTRHGYTF. CDR3 coding DNA: TGTGCCAGCAGCTTAGGCGGGGGCACGCGTCATGGCTACACCTTC.

This clonotype was counted at least ten times. The gene calls are TRBV6-1 and TRBJ2-7; 7 nucleotides line up with TRBD1. Unmatched junction bases numbered 10, after V lost 7 bases and J lost 4 bases. The CDR3 length is 14 residues. The germline CDR1 and CDR2 sequences are MNHNS and SASEGT. CDR3 sequence: CASTPTGQLYEQYF. In DNA, the CDR3 is TGTGCCAGCACCCCCACGGGACAGCTTTACGAGCAGTACTTC.

The chain joins TRBV11-2 to TRBJ1-1; D is unresolved. The CDR3 consists of 11 residues. Germline CDR1 and CDR2: SGHAT and FQNNGV. V was trimmed by 5 bases and J by 8 bases, leaving 9 bases between them. CDR3 coding DNA: TGTGCCAGCAGCCACCCCAGAGAAGCTTTCTTT. It codes for CASSHPREAFF.

This clonotype has at least ten counts. The J gene is TRBJ1-1, the V gene TRBV6-1, with 7 bases identical to TRBD1. With 0 bases clipped from V and 4 bases from J, the junction kept 8 bases outside the gene matches. Per germline, CDR1 MNHNS and CDR2 SASEGT. This CDR3 is 16 amino acids long. CDR3 sequence reads: CASSEAGRGVATEAFF. CDR3 DNA: TGTGCCAGCAGTGAAGCTGGCAGGGGGGTTGCCACTGAAGCTTTCTTT.

At least ten counts were recorded for this clonotype. The CDR3 loop reads CAWNQGLAKNIQYF. The CDR3 nucleotides are TGTGCCTGGAATCAGGGACTAGCCAAAAACATTCAGTACTTC. The chain couples TRBV30 to TRBJ2-4; tentatively, D is TRBD2 (6 bases). Per germline, CDR1 GTSNPN and CDR2 SVGIG (reference sequence). V was trimmed by 4 bases and J by 0 bases, leaving 10 bases between them. The CDR3 consists of 14 residues.

This clonotype was recorded many times. J is TRBJ1-2 and V is TRBV9; 8 nucleotides match TRBD1. CDR3 length equals 14 residues. The ends lost 3 bases at V and 6 bases at J; junction bases unmatched: 7. CDR1 and CDR2 from the germline V gene are SGDLS and YYNGEE. In nucleotides, the CDR3 is TGTGCCAGCAGCGGGTACAGGGGGGCAGATGGCTACACCTTC. This codes for CASSGYRGADGYTF.